This TCR beta chain is from a study of read filtering for tumor transcriptome and immune sequencing. Whole-study context: After DNase treatment, RNA was made into whole-transcriptome libraries. TCR-mapped reads were about 3.5 to 10.27 million with IR-seq versus about 80 to 1273 with RNA-seq.

This CDR3 is 16 amino acids long. V lost 2 bases, J lost 2 bases, and 8 bases stayed unmatched. Per germline, CDR1 MNHEY and CDR2 SMNVEV (reference sequence). Study-level results: Single-read clonotypes: about 82% of IR-seq clonotypes (about 4% of reads), 60% to 75% of RNA-seq clonotypes (approximately 49% of reads).

This clonotype has a count of ten or more. Its antigen is currently unknown. From around 440 ng of RNA, a library with molecular barcoded alpha/delta and beta/gamma adaptors was made. A single record per CDR3 protein comes from TCRdb applying MiXCR to the reads. The sample includes 20,000 to 25,000 distinct CDR3 sequences, roughly an eighth of them seen just once. The chain recombines TRBV27 with TRBJ2-5; 7 nucleotides line up with TRBD2. The specimen was a population of CD138-negative cells sorted from bone marrow. The TCR comes from a donor at least 40 years old with multiple myeloma. As DNA, the CDR3 is TGTGCCAGCAGTTTAGATATGACTAGCTTTCAAGAGACCCAGTACTTC. Amino acids: CASSLDMTSFQETQYF.